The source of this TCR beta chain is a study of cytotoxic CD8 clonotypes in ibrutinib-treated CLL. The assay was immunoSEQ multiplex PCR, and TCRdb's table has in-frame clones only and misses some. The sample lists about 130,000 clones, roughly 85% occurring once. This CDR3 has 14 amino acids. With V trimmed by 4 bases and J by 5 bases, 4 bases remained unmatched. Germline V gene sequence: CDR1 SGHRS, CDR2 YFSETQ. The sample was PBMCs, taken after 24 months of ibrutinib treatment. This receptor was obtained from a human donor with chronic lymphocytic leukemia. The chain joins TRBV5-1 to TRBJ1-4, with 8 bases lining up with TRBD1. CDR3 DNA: TGCGCCAGCAGCCTCAGGACAGGGAATGAAAAACTGTTTTTT. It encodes CASSLRTGNEKLFF. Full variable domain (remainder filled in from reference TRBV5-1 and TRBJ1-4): KAGVTQTPRYLIKTRGQQVTLSCSPISGHRSVSWYQQTPGQGLQFLFEYFSETQRNKGNFPGRFSGRQFSNSRSEMNVSTLELGDSALYLCASSLRTGNEKLFFGSGTQLSVL.